This TCR beta chain appears in the sequencing data of a study of blood T cell repertoires in COVID-19. This CDR3 has 14 amino acids. CDR1 is GTSNPN, CDR2 SVGIG, per germline (reference sequence). V gave up 1 base and J gave up 4 bases; unmatched junction bases: 6. Produced via immunoSEQ multiplex PCR; TCRdb's table is partial and in-frame only. The sample has approximately 220,000 clones, about four fifths seen once. The V call is TRBV30, the J call TRBJ1-2; 7 nucleotides align to TRBD1. This receptor was obtained from a woman aged 35 to 49 who had been exposed to COVID-19. The sample consisted of PBMCs or T cells enriched from blood (not recorded which). Here the CDR3 reads CAWSDRTGAYGYTF. CDR3 bases: TGTGCCTGGAGTGACCGGACAGGCGCCTATGGCTACACCTTC.